The 22 T cell receptor beta chains presented below share a single source sample, sequenced in a study of CD8 T cells in Susac syndrome. RNA was extracted with the RNeasy kit, and a quantity of roughly 0.45 to 1 ug was reverse transcribed using random hexamers. TCRdb ran MiXCR on the immunoSEQ multiplex PCR reads and lists one entry per CDR3 protein. Among nearly 25,000 distinct CDR3 sequences listed, roughly 95% were seen once. The sample consisted of CD8+ T cells from PBMCs. These TCRs come from a human donor with Susac syndrome.

The rearrangement joins TRBV7-2 to TRBJ1-1, with 10 positions matching TRBD1. CDR1 is SGHTA and CDR2 is FQGNSA in the germline V gene. This CDR3 contains 15 residues. The J segment lost 4 bases and the V segment lost 5 bases, leaving 7 bases of the junction unmatched. The DNA for the CDR3 is TGTGCCAGCAGCCCATGGACAGGGGGGGTCACTGAAGCTTTCTTT. It is translated as CASSPWTGGVTEAFF. Supplemented by reference TRBV7-2 and TRBJ1-1, the full variable domain reads GAGVSQSPSNKVTEKGKDVELRCDPISGHTALYWYRQSLGQGLEFLIYFQGNSAPDKSGLPSDRFSAERTGGSVSTLTIQRTQQEDSAVYLCASSPWTGGVTEAFFGQGTRLTVV.

The chain has TRBV5-6 and TRBJ1-2; possibly TRBD1 for D (6 bases). V was clipped by 4 bases and J by 5 bases, with 15 bases between them. CDR3 length: 14 residues. Germline CDR1 is SGHDT and CDR2 is YYEEEE. CDR3 sequence reads: CASSQTGTSYGYTF. Written as DNA, the CDR3 is TGTGCCAGCAGCCAAACCGGGACATCTTATGGCTACACCTTC.

The gene calls are TRBV7-9 and TRBJ2-1; D unresolved. Germline V CDR1 and CDR2: SEHNR, FQNEAQ (reference sequence). Deletions cut 3 bases from V and 8 bases from J, with 5 bases between. CDR3 size: 11 residues. CDR3 residues: CASSFLDEQFF. The CDR3 coding sequence is TGTGCCAGCAGCTTTCTCGATGAGCAGTTCTTC.

The chain links TRBV12-3 or TRBV12-4 to TRBJ1-2; 10 bases match TRBD1. This CDR3 has 17 residues. J lost 8 bases, V lost 3 bases, and 15 bases had no gene match. The CDR3 reads CASSLGPVDRGLRGYTF. DNA for the CDR3: TGTGCCAGCAGTTTGGGGCCCGTGGACAGGGGGTTGCGGGGCTACACCTTC.

V and J are TRBV19 and TRBJ2-7; TRBD1 matches at 7 bases. The CDR3 sequence is 14 residues long. CDR1 and CDR2 from the germline V gene are LNHDA and SQIVND (reference sequence). The V and J ends lost 7 bases and 2 bases, in that order; junction bases with no gene match: 8. The CDR3 nucleotides read TGTGCCAGTAAACGTGACAGGGACACCTACGAGCAGTACTTC. Protein sequence: CASKRDRDTYEQYF.

The rearrangement uses TRBV9 and TRBJ2-3; D gene ambiguous. There are 18 residues in the CDR3. V was shortened by 2 bases and J by 0 bases, with 19 bases between the two germline ends. CDR1 SGDLS and CDR2 YYNGEE come from the germline V gene. CDR3: CASSVDSVPTASTDTQYF. In DNA, the CDR3 is TGTGCCAGCAGCGTTGACTCCGTGCCTACTGCTAGCACAGATACGCAGTATTTT.

The V call is TRBV14, the J call TRBJ2-1; no clear D gene. The V end was cut by 0 bases, the J end by 8 bases, with 17 bases between. This CDR3 has 16 amino acids. Germline CDR1 is SGHDN and CDR2 is FVKESK. This CDR3 reads CASSQDSYELVDEQFF. CDR3 nucleotide sequence: TGTGCCAGCAGCCAAGATAGCTACGAGCTGGTGGATGAGCAGTTCTTC.

This rearrangement joins TRBV6-5 to TRBJ2-3, with unresolved D. CDR1 and CDR2 (germline): MNHEY, SVGAGI. The CDR3 totals 15 residues. V lost 0 bases and J lost 7, with 14 bases in between. The CDR3 loop is CASSYSIEEAHTQYF. CDR3 DNA: TGTGCCAGCAGTTACTCGATAGAGGAAGCGCATACGCAGTATTTT.

This chain connects TRBV7-9 to TRBJ1-4, with D perhaps matching TRBD1 (5 bases). Looked up from germline, CDR1 is SEHNR and CDR2 is FQNEAQ (reference sequence). There are 14 residues in the CDR3. V was trimmed by 7 bases and J by 8 bases, leaving 17 bases between them. The CDR3 here is CASTEGAGREKLFF. The CDR3 DNA is TGTGCCAGCACCGAGGGAGCAGGGCGGGAAAAACTGTTTTTT.

The chain links TRBV20-1 to TRBJ2-7, with 10 positions matching TRBD1. Germline V gives CDR1 DFQATT, CDR2 SNEGSKA (reference sequence). The CDR3 runs 13 residues. The V segment lost 6 bases and the J segment 6 bases; nucleotides outside the gene matches: 8. The CDR3: CSAPGQGIAEQYF. The CDR3 bases are TGCAGTGCCCCGGGACAGGGGATAGCCGAGCAGTACTTC.

The rearrangement uses TRBV6-5 and TRBJ2-5, with D uncertain. The CDR3 is 17 amino acids. V lost 2 bases to trimming and J lost 2 bases, with 18 bases between them. CDR1 MNHEY and CDR2 SVGAGI come from the germline V gene. The CDR3 region is CASSYDPGPALQETQYF. DNA of the CDR3: TGTGCCAGCAGTTACGATCCGGGCCCGGCCCTTCAAGAGACCCAGTACTTC.

The rearrangement joins TRBV29-1 to TRBJ1-2; tentative D call: TRBD1 (6 bases). V lost 2 bases and J 2 bases, leaving 18 bases between the germline ends. CDR1 SQVTM and CDR2 ANQGSEA come from the germline V gene. The CDR3 spans 16 residues. As DNA, the CDR3 is TGCAGCGTTGAAACCCCCCCCGAGGACAGAAACTATGGCTACACCTTC. It codes for CSVETPPEDRNYGYTF.

V is TRBV7-9 and J is TRBJ2-1; D uncertain. This CDR3 has 14 residues. Germline CDR1 SEHNR, CDR2 FQNEAQ (reference sequence). Trimming left V 3 bases short and J 9 bases short, with 15 bases between. Here the CDR3 reads CASSFVLGSSEQFF. CDR3 coding DNA: TGTGCCAGCAGCTTCGTTCTGGGGTCGAGTGAGCAGTTCTTC. The full variable domain, completed using reference TRBV7-9 and TRBJ2-1, is DTGVSQNPRHKITKRGQNVTFRCDPISEHNRLYWYRQTLGQGPEFLTYFQNEAQLEKSRLLSDRFSAERPKGSFSTLEIQRTEQGDSAMYLCASSFVLGSSEQFFGPGTRLTVL.

This chain joins TRBV7-2 and TRBJ2-7, with D uncertain. V was pared by 2 bases and J by 1 base, with 12 bases between. The germline gives CDR1 SGHTA, CDR2 FQGNSA. The CDR3 length is 15 residues. CDR3 coding DNA: TGTGCCAGCAGCTTATCTGAGACGGCGTCCTACGAGCAGTACTTC. Protein product: CASSLSETASYEQYF.

The chain links TRBV2 to TRBJ2-1; D is perhaps TRBD1 or TRBD2 (6 bases each). Trimming removed 4 bases from V and 1 base from J, with 11 bases in between. CDR1 SNHLY and CDR2 FYNNEI come from the germline V gene. The CDR3 totals 15 residues. The CDR3 nucleotides are TGTGCCAGCAGTGCTAGGGGGGAATCCTACAATGAGCAGTTCTTC. Amino acids: CASSARGESYNEQFF. The whole variable domain, remainder taken from reference TRBV2 and TRBJ2-1, is EPEVTQTPSHQVTQMGQEVILRCVPISNHLYFYWYRQILGQKVEFLVSFYNNEISEKSEIFDDQFSVERPDGSNFTLKIRSTKLEDSAMYFCASSARGESYNEQFFGPGTRLTVL.

The genes are TRBV6-5 and TRBJ2-7; 8 bases match TRBD1. Per germline, CDR1 MNHEY and CDR2 SVGAGI. The CDR3 contains 13 residues. J gave up 3 bases and V 6 bases, and 4 bases lay outside the gene matches. DNA of the CDR3: TGTGCCAGCAGAGACAGGGGACACTACGAGCAGTACTTC. As protein: CASRDRGHYEQYF.

The V call is TRBV5-1, the J call TRBJ1-1; maybe TRBD1 (6 bases). V was cut by 4 bases and J by 4 bases, with 8 bases left in between. The CDR3 length is 12 residues. Germline-derived CDR1 and CDR2 are SGHRS and YFSETQ. CDR3 loop: CASSPTGTEAFF. CDR3 sequence (DNA): TGCGCCAGCAGCCCGACAGGCACTGAAGCTTTCTTT.

V usage is TRBV2 and J usage is TRBJ2-3, with TRBD2 as a possible D gene (6 bases). The CDR3 length is 17 residues. The ends were cut back, 1 base at V and 2 bases at J, with 16 bases in the middle. Germline assignment: CDR1 SNHLY and CDR2 FYNNEI. The CDR3 nucleotides are TGTGCCAGCAGTGAAGATGAGGTCGGCGGGGTCACAGATACGCAGTATTTT. Its translation is CASSEDEVGGVTDTQYF.

The chain recombines TRBV25-1 with TRBJ1-6; 9 bases are a match to TRBD1. The ends lost 4 bases at V and 7 bases at J; junction bases unmatched: 5. CDR1 is MGHDK and CDR2 is SYGVNS in the germline V gene. This CDR3 is 15 amino acids long. CDR3: CASSAGQGFNSPLHF. The CDR3, as DNA: TGTGCCAGCAGTGCAGGACAGGGGTTCAATTCACCCCTCCACTTT.

The V call is TRBV7-9, the J call TRBJ2-7; TRBD1 matches at 7 bases. This CDR3 has 14 residues. The J segment lost 6 bases and the V segment lost 5 bases, leaving 10 bases of the junction unmatched. CDR1 is SEHNR, CDR2 FQNEAQ, per germline (reference sequence). The DNA of the CDR3 is TGTGCCAGCAGCCCCAGGGTAGGGACAGTCGAGCAGTACTTC. Amino acids: CASSPRVGTVEQYF.

V is TRBV6-4 and J is TRBJ1-2; D gene uncertain. Germline values: CDR1 MRHNA, CDR2 SNTAGT. The CDR3 covers 14 residues. The V end was cut by 2 bases, the J end by 3 bases, with 10 bases between. The CDR3 sequence is CASSDGPAYYGYTF. The CDR3 bases are TGTGCCAGCAGTGACGGGCCAGCCTACTATGGCTACACCTTC.

The CDR3 DNA sequence: TGTGCCAGCAGCCTGCTGACAGAGAACACTGAAGCTTTCTTT. This translates into CASSLLTENTEAFF. V usage is TRBV5-4 and J usage is TRBJ1-1; D is possibly TRBD1 (5 bases). V was pared by 4 bases and J by 1 base, with 11 bases between. Germline CDR1 is SGHNT and CDR2 is YYREEE (reference sequence). The CDR3 has 14 amino acids.